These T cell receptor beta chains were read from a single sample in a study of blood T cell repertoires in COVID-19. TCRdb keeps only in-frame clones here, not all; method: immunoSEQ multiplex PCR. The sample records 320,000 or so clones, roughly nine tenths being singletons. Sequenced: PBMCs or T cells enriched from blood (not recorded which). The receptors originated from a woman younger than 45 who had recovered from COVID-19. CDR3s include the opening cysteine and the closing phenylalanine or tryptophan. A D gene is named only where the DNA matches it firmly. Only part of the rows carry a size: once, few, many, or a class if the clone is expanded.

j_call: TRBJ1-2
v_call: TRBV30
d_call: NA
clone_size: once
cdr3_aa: CAWSRPNYGYTF
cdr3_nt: TGTGCCTGGTCCAGGCCCAACTATGGCTACACCTTC

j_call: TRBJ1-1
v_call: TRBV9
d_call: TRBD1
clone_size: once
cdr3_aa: CASSVEGQVNTEAFF
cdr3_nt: TGTGCCAGCAGCGTAGAGGGACAGGTGAACACTGAAGCTTTCTTT

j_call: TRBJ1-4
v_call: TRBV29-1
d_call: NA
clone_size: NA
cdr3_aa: CSVEDRGSGGLFF
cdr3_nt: TGCAGCGTTGAAGATCGGGGGTCGGGTGGACTGTTTTTT

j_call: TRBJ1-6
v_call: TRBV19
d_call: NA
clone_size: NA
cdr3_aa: CASSGRSSYNSPLHF
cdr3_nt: TGTGCCAGTAGTGGCCGGAGCTCCTATAATTCACCCCTCCACTTT

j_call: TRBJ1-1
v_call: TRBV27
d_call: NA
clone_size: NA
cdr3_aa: CASSFRGNTEAFF
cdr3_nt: TGTGCCAGCAGTTTCCGGGGGAACACTGAAGCTTTCTTT

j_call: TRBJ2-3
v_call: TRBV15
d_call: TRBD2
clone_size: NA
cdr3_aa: CATSRAPVGRGGDTDTQYF
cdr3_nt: TGTGCCACCAGCAGAGCCCCGGTCGGGCGGGGGGGGGACACAGATACGCAGTATTTT

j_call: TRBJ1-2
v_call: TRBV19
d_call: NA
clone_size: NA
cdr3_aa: CASSIDRGQNYGYTF
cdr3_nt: TGTGCCAGTAGTATAGATCGTGGACAGAACTATGGCTACACCTTC

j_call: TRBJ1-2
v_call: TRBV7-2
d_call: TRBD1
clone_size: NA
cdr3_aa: CASSLGTGVGYTF
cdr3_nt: TGTGCCAGCAGCTTAGGGACAGGGGTCGGCTACACCTTC

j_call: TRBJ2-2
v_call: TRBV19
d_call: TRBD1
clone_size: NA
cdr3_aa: CASSTRTGGLPGELFF
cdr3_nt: TGTGCCAGTAGTACCCGGACAGGGGGCTTACCCGGGGAGCTGTTTTTT

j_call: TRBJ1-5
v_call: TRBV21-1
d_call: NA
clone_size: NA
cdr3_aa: CASSKPLGQGQPQHF
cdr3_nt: TGTGCCAGCAGCAAACCTTTAGGACAGGGACAGCCCCAGCATTTT

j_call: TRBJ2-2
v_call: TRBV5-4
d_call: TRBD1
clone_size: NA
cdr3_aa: CASSLGQVGTGELFF
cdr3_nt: TGTGCCAGCAGCCTGGGACAGGTGGGGACCGGGGAGCTGTTTTTT

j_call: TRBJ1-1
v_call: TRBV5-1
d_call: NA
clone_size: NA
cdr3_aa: CASRYQGSPEAFF
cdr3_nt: TGCGCCAGCAGGTACCAGGGGTCTCCTGAAGCTTTCTTT

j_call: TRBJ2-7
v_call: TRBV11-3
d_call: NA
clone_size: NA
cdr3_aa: CASSLGEGEGEQYF
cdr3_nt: TGTGCCAGCAGCTTAGGGGAGGGGGAAGGAGAGCAGTACTTC

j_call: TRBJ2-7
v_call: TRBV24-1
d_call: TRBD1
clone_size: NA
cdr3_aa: CATSGRTGTSYEQYF
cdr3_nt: TGTGCCACCAGTGGAAGGACAGGGACATCCTACGAGCAGTACTTC

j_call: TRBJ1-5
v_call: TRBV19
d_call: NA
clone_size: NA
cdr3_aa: CASNRRNNQPQHF
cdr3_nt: TGTGCCAGTAACCGCAGGAACAATCAGCCCCAGCATTTT

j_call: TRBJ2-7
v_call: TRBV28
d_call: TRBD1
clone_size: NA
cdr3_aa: CASSLSGTGVYEQYF
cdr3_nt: TGTGCCAGCAGTTTATCAGGGACAGGGGTCTACGAGCAGTACTTC

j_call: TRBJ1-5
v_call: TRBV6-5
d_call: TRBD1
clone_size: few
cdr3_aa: CASSVGQVNQPQHF
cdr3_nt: TGTGCCAGCAGCGTGGGACAGGTTAATCAGCCCCAGCATTTT

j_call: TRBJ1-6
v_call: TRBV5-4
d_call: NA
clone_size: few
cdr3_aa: CASSLAGRSNSPLHF
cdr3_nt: TGTGCCAGCAGCTTGGCCGGCAGGTCGAACTCACCCCTCCACTTT

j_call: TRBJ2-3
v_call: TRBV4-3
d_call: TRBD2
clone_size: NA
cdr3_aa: CASSQDGEERGDTDTQYF
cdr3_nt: TGCGCCAGCAGCCAAGATGGGGAGGAGCGGGGGGACACAGATACGCAGTATTTT

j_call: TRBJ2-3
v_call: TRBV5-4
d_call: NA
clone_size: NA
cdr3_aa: CASTGTDTQYF
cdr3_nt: TGTGCCAGCACGGGCACAGATACGCAGTATTTT